The 30 T cell receptor beta chains below were found in one sample sequenced in a study of metastatic and nonmetastatic thyroid tumors. Using MiXCR, TCRdb reanalyzed the PCR reads. The sample includes some 16,000 clones, around 16% of them seen just once. None of the patients had undergone any treatment ahead of thyroid surgery. Sequencing was carried out using blood. The receptors were sampled from a female donor with papillary thyroid cancer or a benign thyroid nodule (not recorded which). Some clones in this sample may be carry-over from other donors' samples.

This clone was observed many times. DNA for the CDR3: TGTGCCAGCAGTGGAGGGCTAGCGGGAGGGGAGCTGTTTTTT. This translates into CASSGGLAGGELFF. The chain couples TRBV2 to TRBJ2-2; 9 nucleotides agree with TRBD2. Germline V lookup: CDR1 SNHLY, CDR2 FYNNEI. CDR3 length equals 14 residues. The trim removed 4 bases at V and 8 bases at J, leaving 5 bases unmatched.

In its sample, this clone was seen many times. The chain has TRBV20-1 and TRBJ2-7; a weak D match, TRBD2 (5 bases). Trimming removed 7 bases from V and 3 bases from J, with 10 bases in between. Germline-derived CDR1 and CDR2 are DFQATT and SNEGSKA (reference sequence). This CDR3 region has 11 residues. For the CDR3, the DNA is TGCAGTGTTCCGGGGTTCTACGAGCAGTACTTC. This translates into CSVPGFYEQYF.

This clone was counted ten times or more. The chain couples TRBV2 to TRBJ1-2; 7 nucleotides match TRBD1. This CDR3 is 15 amino acids long. In germline, CDR1 is SNHLY, CDR2 FYNNEI. V was pared by 9 bases and J by 2 bases, with 12 bases of the junction left unmatched. As DNA, the CDR3 is TGTGCCAGACCCGAAGACCCGACAGGGAACTATGGCTACACCTTC. Encoded protein: CARPEDPTGNYGYTF. The full variable domain, completed using reference TRBV2 and TRBJ1-2, is EPEVTQTPSHQVTQMGQEVILRCVPISNHLYFYWYRQILGQKVEFLVSFYNNEISEKSEIFDDQFSVERPDGSNFTLKIRSTKLEDSAMYFCARPEDPTGNYGYTFGSGTRLTVV.

This clone ranks as medium-sized. The chain uses TRBV6-5 and TRBJ2-2; maybe TRBD1 (6 bases). The CDR3 totals 15 residues. The V gene's germline CDR1 is MNHEY and CDR2 SVGAGI. V lost 3 bases and J 5 bases, leaving 13 bases between the germline ends. The CDR3 nucleotides are TGTGCCAGCAGTTATAAACCCAGGGGAACCGGGGAGCTGTTTTTT. Its translation: CASSYKPRGTGELFF.

With regard to this clone: A much larger clone differs from this one at a single base, so this may be a read error. This chain uses TRBV5-5 with TRBJ1-1; maybe TRBD1 (5 bases). The CDR3 loop spans 13 amino acids. V lost 0 bases and J lost 12, with 15 bases in between. The germline V gene has CDR1 SGHKS and CDR2 YYEKEE (reference sequence). In nucleotides, the CDR3 is TGTGCCAGCAGCTTGGAAGAGGGGCGAGCAACTTTCTTT. Encoded protein: CASSLEEGRATFF.

This clone has at least ten counts. CDR3 residues: CAISGLAGGKGSADTQYF. As DNA, the CDR3 is TGTGCCATCAGTGGGCTAGCGGGAGGAAAGGGGTCGGCAGATACGCAGTATTTT. The genes are TRBV10-3 and TRBJ2-3; 11 nucleotides align to TRBD2. The CDR3 contains 18 residues. CDR1 ENHRY and CDR2 SYGVKD come from the germline V gene. V shed 4 bases, J shed 4 bases, and the junction held 13 bases outside the gene matches.

This clone occurred many times. The V and J genes are TRBV24-1 and TRBJ1-1; no reliable D call. This CDR3 has 12 residues. Per the germline V gene, CDR1 is KGHDR and CDR2 is SFDVKD. The V gene lost 5 bases and the J gene lost 4 bases, with 7 bases spanning the gap. This CDR3 reads CATSGLGTEAFF. CDR3 sequence (DNA): TGTGCCACCAGTGGATTAGGCACTGAAGCTTTCTTT.

In this sample, this clone turned up many times. The gene calls are TRBV5-5 and TRBJ2-2; D may match TRBD1 or TRBD2 (5 bases each). This CDR3 spans 15 amino acids. The germline CDR1 and CDR2 sequences are SGHKS and YYEKEE (reference sequence). The V and J ends lost 0 bases and 7 bases respectively, with 13 bases between them. The CDR3 nucleotides are TGTGCCAGCAGCTTGGCCGGGGCGGGCCTCGGGGAGCTGTTTTTT. Translation: CASSLAGAGLGELFF.

The chain employs TRBV6-2 or TRBV6-3 and TRBJ2-1; D is unclear. Between the trimmed V and J ends, which lost 5 bases and 5 bases, there was a span of 13 bases. The CDR3 is 14 amino acids. CDR1 and CDR2 from the germline V gene are MNHEY and SVGEGT. The DNA of the CDR3 is TGTGCCAGCAGTCCCCGGACGGGCCACAATGAGCAGTTCTTC. This encodes CASSPRTGHNEQFF.

This clone was seen many times. The chain has TRBV7-9 and TRBJ1-1; maybe TRBD1 (6 bases). Germline-derived CDR1 and CDR2 are SEHNR and FQNEAQ (reference sequence). This CDR3 spans 15 amino acids. The V and J ends lost 5 bases and 0 bases respectively, with 13 bases between them. The CDR3 region is CASSLYGGMNTEAFF. The CDR3 DNA reads TGTGCCAGCAGCCTCTATGGGGGCATGAACACTGAAGCTTTCTTT.

This clone was counted ten times or more. The chain links TRBV20-1 to TRBJ2-7; no clear D. The germline V gene has CDR1 DFQATT and CDR2 SNEGSKA (reference sequence). CDR3 length: 13 residues. V lost 5 bases to trimming and J lost 1 base, with 12 bases between them. DNA for the CDR3: TGCAGTGCTGGACCTCCTCCATCCTACGAGCAGTACTTC. This encodes CSAGPPPSYEQYF.

This clone is medium-sized (0.01 to 0.1%) by share. The rearrangement joins TRBV12-3 or TRBV12-4 to TRBJ1-5; maybe TRBD1 (6 bases). V was pared by 6 bases and J by 0 bases, with 12 bases between. The CDR3 is made up of 15 amino acids. The CDR3 nucleotides read TGTGCCAGCAGATCGACAGGAGGTAGCAATCAGCCCCAGCATTTT. Translated: CASRSTGGSNQPQHF.

Of note for this clone: The CDR3 end shows no conserved phenylalanine or tryptophan, and so a read error is likely. The chain carries TRBV11-2 and TRBJ2-7, with 8 bases matching TRBD2. Germline V CDR1 and CDR2: SGHAT, FQNNGV. The trim removed 0 bases at V and 3 bases at J, leaving 10 bases unmatched. This CDR3 comprises 17 residues. The CDR3 nucleotides are TGTGCCAGCAGCTTAGATTCCGGGAGGGAAAGGGGCTACGAGCAGTACTCC. This codes for CASSLDSGRERGYEQYS.

In this sample, this clone turned up many times. This same CDR3 is encoded by further DNA sequences in the sample. The rearrangement uses TRBV15 and TRBJ1-4; tentatively, D is TRBD1 (6 bases). Trimming left V 1 base short and J 3 bases short, with 12 bases between. Germline V gene data show CDR1 as LNHNV and CDR2 as YYDKDF (reference sequence). The CDR3 has 16 amino acids. The CDR3 spells CATSRATTGANEKLFF. CDR3 DNA sequence: TGTGCCACCAGCAGAGCCACGACAGGAGCTAATGAAAAACTGTTTTTT.

This clone appeared many times. The chain is built from TRBV20-1 and TRBJ2-1; 12 bases match TRBD2. Germline loops: CDR1 DFQATT, CDR2 SNEGSKA (reference sequence). Trimming took 6 bases from V and 8 from J; bases not matched to a gene: 14. The CDR3 loop spans 16 amino acids. CDR3 nucleotides: TGCAGTGCAGAGGAGAGACTAGCGGGAGTGGTGGATGAGCAGTTCTTC. It encodes CSAEERLAGVVDEQFF.

This clone occurred many times. The chain carries TRBV6-1 and TRBJ2-4; 12 positions match TRBD2. The J segment lost 9 bases and the V segment lost 5 bases, leaving 5 bases of the junction unmatched. Germline V gives CDR1 MNHNS, CDR2 SASEGT. The CDR3 contains 14 residues. The CDR3 nucleotides are TGTGCCAGCAGTCTAGCGGGAGGGCCGAGCATTCAGTACTTC. Protein product: CASSLAGGPSIQYF.

The rearrangement joins TRBV4-1 to TRBJ2-1, with D uncertain. The CDR3 spans 16 residues. The germline V gene encodes CDR1 MGHRA and CDR2 YSYEKL. Deletions cut 4 bases from V and 3 bases from J, with 16 bases between. The CDR3 reads CASSPLKGALYNEQFF. As DNA, the CDR3 is TGCGCCAGCAGCCCGCTAAAGGGCGCCCTCTACAATGAGCAGTTCTTC.

This clone was found a few times. This may come from a read error, since a much larger clone is one base off. The same CDR3 arises from other DNA sequences in this sample as well. The rearrangement joins TRBV18 to TRBJ2-3; 10 bases are shared with TRBD2. V gave up 0 bases and J gave up 3 bases; unmatched junction bases: 3. The length of the CDR3 is 16 residues. CDR1 and CDR2 from the germline V gene are KGHSH and LQKENI. As DNA, the CDR3 is TGTGCCAGCTCACCACCGGGACTAGCGACGACAGATACGCAGTATTTT. Amino acids: CASSPPGLATTDTQYF.

This clone was counted between two and nine times. The gene calls are TRBV30 and TRBJ2-4; 7 bases agree with TRBD2. The junction had 11 bases not matched to a gene; V was cut back by 8 bases and J by 7 bases. Germline lookup yields CDR1 GTSNPN and CDR2 SVGIG (reference sequence). The length of the CDR3 is 13 residues. The CDR3 nucleotides are TGTGCCAGCTCCCCGGGAGCGGGGAACATTCAGTACTTC. This codes for CASSPGAGNIQYF.

This clone was recorded many times. J is TRBJ1-1 and V is TRBV12-3 or TRBV12-4, with 7 positions matching TRBD1. V shed 4 bases and J 4 bases; nucleotides not matched to a gene: 6. The CDR3 extends over 14 amino acids. CDR3 nucleotide sequence: TGTGCCAGCAGTTCAACCCAGGGGGTCACTGAAGCTTTCTTT. This encodes CASSSTQGVTEAFF.

This sequence joins TRBV12-3 or TRBV12-4 and TRBJ2-1, with TRBD2 matching over 7 bases. J lost 4 bases, V lost 6 bases, and 9 bases had no gene match. The CDR3 contains 15 residues. Here the CDR3 DNA reads TGTGCCAGCAGCCCCTTTGGGGGAGGGTACAATGAGCAGTTCTTC. Translated, it gives CASSPFGGGYNEQFF.

The V and J genes are TRBV5-4 and TRBJ2-5; D remains unclear. The CDR3 has 11 amino acids. V dropped 4 bases and J dropped 5 bases, with 6 bases sitting between them. Germline values: CDR1 SGHNT, CDR2 YYREEE (reference sequence). CDR3 sequence: CASSLAETQYF. The CDR3 DNA sequence: TGTGCCAGCAGCCTCGCGGAGACCCAGTACTTC.

This clone has only a few counts. A read error may produce the germline difference seen at one junction end. This chain connects TRBV6-1 to TRBJ1-5; 9 nucleotides line up with TRBD1. CDR3 length: 17 amino acids. CDR1 and CDR2 from the germline V gene are MNHNS and SASEGT. For the CDR3, the DNA is TGTGCTAGCACCGCTAGCGGGACAGGGAGACTAAATCAGCCCCAGCATTTT. Protein sequence: CASTASGTGRLNQPQHF.

Only a few counts were recorded for this clone. One base away lies a much larger clone, so this may be a sequencing read error. The J gene is TRBJ1-1, the V gene TRBV30; 7 nucleotides align to TRBD1. The CDR3 is 16 residues long. Germline CDR1 and CDR2: GTSNPN and SVGIG (reference sequence). The CDR3 protein is CAWTPAGGTQNAEAFF. DNA for the CDR3: TGTGCCTGGACCCCGGCAGGGGGTACGCAGAACGCTGAAGCTTTCTTT.

The sample holds one count of this clone. The gene calls are TRBV20-1 and TRBJ2-1; TRBD2 matches at 8 bases. The V segment lost 4 bases and the J segment 4 bases; nucleotides outside the gene matches: 12. Per germline, CDR1 DFQATT and CDR2 SNEGSKA (reference sequence). The CDR3 length is 16 residues. CDR3 nucleotides: TGCAGTGCTATAGATAGCGGGGAGGCCGCATACAATGAGCAGTTCTTC. It yields the protein CSAIDSGEAAYNEQFF.

This clone rates as medium-sized. The genes are TRBV20-1 and TRBJ2-1; D gene unclear. Germline CDR1 is DFQATT and CDR2 is SNEGSKA (reference sequence). The CDR3 runs 12 residues. V lost 5 bases and J 6 bases, leaving 11 bases between the germline ends. The CDR3 DNA is TGCAGTGCTCCTTCGTGGGGCAATGAGCAGTTCTTC. The encoded protein is CSAPSWGNEQFF.

This clone was picked up many times. The chain combines TRBV9 with TRBJ2-1; the D gene is possibly TRBD1 (6 bases). V lost 2 bases and J 8 bases, leaving 14 bases between the germline ends. Germline CDR1 SGDLS, CDR2 YYNGEE. The CDR3 runs 14 residues. CDR3 sequence (DNA): TGTGCCAGCAGCGTGCCAAACAGGGATTATGAGCAGTTCTTC. Translating it yields CASSVPNRDYEQFF. Complete variable domain (other parts from reference TRBV9 and TRBJ2-1): DSGVTQTPKHLITATGQRVTLRCSPRSGDLSVYWYQQSLDQGLQFLIQYYNGEERAKGNILERFSAQQFPDLHSELNLSSLELGDSALYFCASSVPNRDYEQFFGPGTRLTVL.

The rearrangement joins TRBV20-1 to TRBJ2-7; D not resolved. Between the trimmed V and J ends, which lost 2 bases and 4 bases, there was a span of 15 bases. Germline values: CDR1 DFQATT, CDR2 SNEGSKA (reference sequence). This CDR3 is 14 amino acids long. The CDR3 spells CSARPLGSSYEQYF. DNA of the CDR3: TGCAGTGCTAGACCTTTGGGATCATCGTACGAGCAGTACTTC.

This clone was counted ten times or more. The rearrangement uses TRBV5-1 and TRBJ1-1; tentative D call: TRBD1 (5 bases). Germline CDR1 and CDR2: SGHRS and YFSETQ. The CDR3 length is 15 residues. V lost 0 bases and J lost 1, with 10 bases in between. CDR3 DNA sequence: TGCGCCAGCAGCTTGGTGCAGGGCGGGAACACTGAAGCTTTCTTT. Protein: CASSLVQGGNTEAFF.

The chain joins TRBV5-1 to TRBJ2-3; 7 nucleotides align to TRBD2. CDR1 is SGHRS, CDR2 YFSETQ, per germline. Unmatched junction bases numbered 6, after V lost 4 bases and J lost 7 bases. The CDR3 totals 13 residues. CDR3 coding DNA: TGCGCCAGCAGCGGCGGGAGTCGGCATACGCAGTATTTT. Amino acids: CASSGGSRHTQYF.